This TCR beta chain comes out of a study of Ad26.COV2.S vaccination and SARS-CoV-2 variants (dated by TCRdb to 2020 to 2022). Notes on the research overall: Vaccine-arm donors came from COV1001, a multicentre, randomized, double-blind, placebo-controlled phase I-IIa trial of Ad26.COV2.S in healthy adults. Ad26.COV2.S was given intramuscularly at 5x10^10 or 1x10^11 viral particles, as a single shot or as two shots 56 days apart. The specificity and breadth of SARS-CoV-2-reactive T cell receptors after Ad26.COV2.S vaccination were assessed by TCRbeta repertoire sequencing. The TCR-sequenced set comprised approximately 32 samples: around 20 Ad26.COV2.S vaccine recipients, 5 placebo recipients and 8 SARS-CoV-2 convalescent individuals. Trial participants were randomized into five groups of five, in which low-dose or high-dose Ad26.COV2.S was given once or twice, or placebo was given on both occasions. Throughout the experiments and outcome assessment, investigators stayed blinded to trial group allocation.

General conclusions and limits of the study: The authors noted that the TCR breadth and depth analyses may have underestimated total T cell responses. After vaccination, spike-specific CD8+ and CD4+ T cell responses were reported to show substantial breadth. The study lacked the statistical power to compare responses across vaccine doses or regimens. Vaccine and placebo recipients had similar non-spike TCR breadth, a finding consistent with the vaccine containing only spike. Ad26.COV2.S recipients had higher spike-specific TCR breadth than placebo recipients (P = 0.0014).

TCRbeta CDR3 regions were sequenced with the immunoSEQ Assay. After extraction, genomic DNA underwent amplification by bias-controlled multiplex PCR, followed by high-throughput sequencing. Turning to the authors' computational methods: To quantify the absolute abundance of each unique TCRbeta CDR3 region, sequences were collapsed and filtered. T cell fraction was estimated by normalizing TCRbeta template counts to usable DNA, which was measured by amplifying reference genes present in all nucleated cells. Repertoire TCRs were annotated as SARS-CoV-2-specific by exact matching of V gene, CDR3 amino acid sequence and J gene to a known reactive TCR set. The reference SARS-CoV-2 TCR set came from MIRA and was filtered for enrichment in COVID-19-positive ImmuneCODE repertoires, removing public or cross-reactive TCRs. Using the MIRA antigens, annotated TCRs were further analysed by specific ORF or by position within an ORF. Breadth was defined as the number of annotated unique rearrangements divided by the total number of unique productive rearrangements, and depth was defined as the summed frequency of the annotated unique rearrangements. TCR breadth was compared between groups using two-sided Wilcoxon rank-sum tests. TCRdb took over this immuneACCESS table, retaining in-frame rearrangements with V and J assigned. Such tables are incomplete; in checked studies, under half of the missing clones stem from an unresolved V gene, and the remainder is unexplained. V and J calls plus clone size are reproduced from that table; the DNA served to infer D and trimming. This sample lists about 450,000 clones; 85% to 90% were detected once. The top ten hold 2% to 3% of the sample.

Clipping removes 3 bases from V and 11 bases from J, with 4 as the unmatched junction base count. The CDR3, from cysteine to phenylalanine, totals 13 residues. The CDR3 DNA has 39 bases and is translated from base 1. CDR1 and CDR2, per the germline V gene (reference sequence), are SEHNR and FQNEAQ. Points on this clone: Its antigen target is currently unknown. It has no much larger one-base neighbor in the sample; base qualities were not kept.

The sample's treatment or condition label is to be understood as: approximately 18 received Ad26.COV2.S at low or high dose, single or two shots; roughly five received placebo; per-sample allocation not given. For vaccine and placebo recipients, the sequenced repertoires came from samples collected on day 63 after the first injection. In Cohort 1b, 25 to 30 adults aged 18-55 years were enrolled at a single site in Boston, USA, between 29 July and 7 August 2020. Ad26.COV2.S was a replication-incompetent adenovirus type 26 vector expressing a prefusion-stabilized SARS-CoV-2 spike protein from the original Wuhan strain.

Source: peripheral blood, taken in a trial of Ad26.COV2.S vaccine versus placebo. The sequence was obtained from a person between 18 and 65 years old who received the Ad26.COV2.S COVID-19 vaccine or a placebo. The sequence joins TRBV7-9 to TRBJ1-4; 9 junctional bases match TRBD1. The CDR3 reads as follows: CASSLEQGAKLFF. The nucleotide sequence reads as follows: TGTGCCAGCAGCTTGGAACAGGGGGCCAAACTGTTTTTT.